These T cell receptor beta chains were read from a single sample in a study of somatic mutations in cytotoxic T cells in rheumatoid arthritis. Libraries were prepared by immunoSEQ multiplex PCR; TCRdb keeps only in-frame clonotypes and omits some of them. The sample records about 14,000 clones, 82% being singletons. Sequences were obtained from CD8+ T cells sorted from blood. Source of these receptors: an adult with rheumatoid arthritis. The CDR3 runs from the conserved cysteine through the conserved F or W. D genes are given only for firm matches. The size entry is marked missing in some rows and otherwise reads once, few, many or a size class.

size,D,V,J,CDR3,DNA
-,-,TRBV30,TRBJ2-2,CAWSALRTENTGELFF,TGTGCCTGGAGTGCTTTGAGGACGGAAAACACCGGGGAGCTGTTTTTT
-,-,TRBV4-3,TRBJ1-6,CASSQVPVEYNSPLHF,TGCGCCAGCAGCCAAGTTCCAGTAGAGTATAATTCACCCCTCCACTTT
-,-,TRBV30,TRBJ2-1,CAWDRVPDDEQFF,TGTGCCTGGGACCGGGTTCCCGACGATGAGCAGTTCTTC
-,-,TRBV7-8,TRBJ1-4,CASSLAGFNEKLFF,TGTGCCAGCAGCTTAGCGGGATTTAATGAAAAACTGTTTTTT
-,-,TRBV7-9,TRBJ2-3,CASSPRRADLDTQYF,TGTGCCAGCAGCCCCCGAAGGGCCGACCTAGATACGCAGTATTTT
-,-,TRBV27,TRBJ2-7,CASSLAFSYEQYF,TGTGCCAGCAGTTTAGCGTTCTCCTACGAGCAGTACTTC
-,TRBD2,TRBV7-8,TRBJ2-7,CASSAGTGTSVDEQYF,TGTGCCAGCAGCGCCGGCACCGGGACTAGCGTTGACGAGCAGTACTTC
-,-,TRBV5-1,TRBJ2-7,CASSSPREGGTYEQYF,TGCGCCAGCAGCTCCCCCAGGGAGGGGGGGACCTACGAGCAGTACTTC
-,-,TRBV28,TRBJ1-3,CASSPPGGPSGNTIYF,TGTGCCAGCAGCCCACCTGGCGGTCCTTCTGGAAACACCATATATTTT
-,TRBD2,TRBV9,TRBJ2-2,CASSVVAGVNTGELFF,TGTGCCAGCAGCGTAGTAGCGGGGGTAAACACCGGGGAGCTGTTTTTT
-,-,TRBV7-6,TRBJ2-5,CASSLGGLRQETQYF,TGTGCCAGCAGCTTAGGGGGACTTCGCCAAGAGACCCAGTACTTC
-,-,TRBV11-2,TRBJ2-5,CASSYEQETQYF,TGTGCCAGCAGCTATGAGCAAGAGACCCAGTACTTC
-,TRBD2,TRBV4-2,TRBJ2-2,CASSQFSGRAPGELFF,TGTGCCAGCAGCCAGTTTAGCGGGAGGGCTCCCGGGGAGCTGTTTTTT
-,-,TRBV27,TRBJ2-3,CASGGTDTQYF,TGTGCCTCTGGGGGCACAGATACGCAGTATTTT
-,TRBD1,TRBV18,TRBJ1-3,CASSPTPDRTSGNTIYF,TGTGCCAGCTCACCTACCCCGGACAGGACCTCTGGAAACACCATATATTTT
-,TRBD2,TRBV28,TRBJ2-3,CASISGEVTDTQYF,TGTGCCAGTATTAGCGGGGAGGTTACAGATACGCAGTATTTT
-,-,TRBV4-3,TRBJ1-1,CASSQVGSQEGGPEAFF,TGCGCCAGCAGCCAAGTAGGATCGCAGGAGGGCGGACCTGAAGCTTTCTTT
-,-,TRBV9,TRBJ1-1,CASSGGTGPTEAFF,TGTGCCAGCAGCGGAGGAACAGGGCCCACTGAAGCTTTCTTT
-,-,TRBV5-1,TRBJ2-1,CASSPVTRRQGIYNEQFF,TGCGCCAGCAGCCCAGTGACCCGGCGGCAGGGAATTTACAATGAGCAGTTCTTC
-,TRBD1,TRBV7-6,TRBJ2-7,CASSWGSGGQGISYEQYF,TGTGCCAGCAGCTGGGGATCCGGAGGACAGGGGATTTCCTACGAGCAGTACTTC
-,-,TRBV4-1,TRBJ1-5,CASSQVQGNQPQHF,TGCGCCAGCAGCCAAGTTCAGGGAAATCAGCCCCAGCATTTT
-,-,TRBV4-2,TRBJ2-3,CASSQLGSTDTQYF,TGTGCCAGCAGCCAACTAGGCAGCACAGATACGCAGTATTTT
few,-,TRBV12-2,TRBJ2-7,CASRLAFGTSVRQYF,TGTGCAAGTCGCTTAGCGTTTGGGACTTCTGTCCGGCAGTACTTC
-,-,TRBV4-1,TRBJ2-3,CASSWSATSTDTQYF,TGCGCCAGCAGCTGGAGCGCGACCAGCACAGATACGCAGTATTTT
few,-,TRBV19,TRBJ2-1,CASSSAAGMYNEQFF,TGTGCCAGTAGCTCCGCAGCGGGCATGTACAATGAGCAGTTCTTC
-,-,TRBV7-9,TRBJ2-1,CASSSEGPSNEQFF,TGTGCCAGCAGCTCAGAGGGACCCTCCAATGAGCAGTTCTTC
-,-,TRBV27,TRBJ2-1,CASSNSAGLAYNEQFF,TGTGCCAGCAGTAACTCGGCGGGACTCGCATACAATGAGCAGTTCTTC
-,-,TRBV5-5,TRBJ2-7,CATQKGIYEQYF,TGTGCCACCCAGAAAGGGATCTACGAGCAGTACTTC
-,TRBD1,TRBV5-1,TRBJ1-1,CASSSPGTGVTNTEAFF,TGCGCCAGCAGCTCCCCCGGGACAGGCGTTACGAACACTGAAGCTTTCTTT
-,-,TRBV29-1,TRBJ2-1,CSVAGLRYNEQFF,TGCAGCGTTGCCGGACTTCGTTACAATGAGCAGTTCTTC
-,-,TRBV27,TRBJ1-2,CASSPEAGYGYTF,TGTGCCAGCAGTCCGGAAGCGGGATATGGCTACACCTTC
-,-,TRBV18,TRBJ1-1,CASSPGPLMNTEAFF,TGTGCCAGCTCACCTGGACCGCTGATGAACACTGAAGCTTTCTTT
-,-,TRBV15,TRBJ2-1,CATSFGRQQFF,TGTGCCACCAGCTTTGGACGTCAGCAGTTCTTC
-,-,TRBV15,TRBJ1-1,CATSQEGGVEAFF,TGTGCCACCAGCCAAGAAGGTGGAGTTGAAGCTTTCTTT
-,TRBD2,TRBV11-3,TRBJ2-3,CASSSTTSGRTDTQYF,TGTGCCAGCAGCTCCACAACTAGCGGGAGAACAGATACGCAGTATTTT
-,TRBD1,TRBV2,TRBJ1-3,CASRPQGTGNTIYF,TGTGCCAGCAGACCACAGGGGACTGGAAACACCATATATTTT